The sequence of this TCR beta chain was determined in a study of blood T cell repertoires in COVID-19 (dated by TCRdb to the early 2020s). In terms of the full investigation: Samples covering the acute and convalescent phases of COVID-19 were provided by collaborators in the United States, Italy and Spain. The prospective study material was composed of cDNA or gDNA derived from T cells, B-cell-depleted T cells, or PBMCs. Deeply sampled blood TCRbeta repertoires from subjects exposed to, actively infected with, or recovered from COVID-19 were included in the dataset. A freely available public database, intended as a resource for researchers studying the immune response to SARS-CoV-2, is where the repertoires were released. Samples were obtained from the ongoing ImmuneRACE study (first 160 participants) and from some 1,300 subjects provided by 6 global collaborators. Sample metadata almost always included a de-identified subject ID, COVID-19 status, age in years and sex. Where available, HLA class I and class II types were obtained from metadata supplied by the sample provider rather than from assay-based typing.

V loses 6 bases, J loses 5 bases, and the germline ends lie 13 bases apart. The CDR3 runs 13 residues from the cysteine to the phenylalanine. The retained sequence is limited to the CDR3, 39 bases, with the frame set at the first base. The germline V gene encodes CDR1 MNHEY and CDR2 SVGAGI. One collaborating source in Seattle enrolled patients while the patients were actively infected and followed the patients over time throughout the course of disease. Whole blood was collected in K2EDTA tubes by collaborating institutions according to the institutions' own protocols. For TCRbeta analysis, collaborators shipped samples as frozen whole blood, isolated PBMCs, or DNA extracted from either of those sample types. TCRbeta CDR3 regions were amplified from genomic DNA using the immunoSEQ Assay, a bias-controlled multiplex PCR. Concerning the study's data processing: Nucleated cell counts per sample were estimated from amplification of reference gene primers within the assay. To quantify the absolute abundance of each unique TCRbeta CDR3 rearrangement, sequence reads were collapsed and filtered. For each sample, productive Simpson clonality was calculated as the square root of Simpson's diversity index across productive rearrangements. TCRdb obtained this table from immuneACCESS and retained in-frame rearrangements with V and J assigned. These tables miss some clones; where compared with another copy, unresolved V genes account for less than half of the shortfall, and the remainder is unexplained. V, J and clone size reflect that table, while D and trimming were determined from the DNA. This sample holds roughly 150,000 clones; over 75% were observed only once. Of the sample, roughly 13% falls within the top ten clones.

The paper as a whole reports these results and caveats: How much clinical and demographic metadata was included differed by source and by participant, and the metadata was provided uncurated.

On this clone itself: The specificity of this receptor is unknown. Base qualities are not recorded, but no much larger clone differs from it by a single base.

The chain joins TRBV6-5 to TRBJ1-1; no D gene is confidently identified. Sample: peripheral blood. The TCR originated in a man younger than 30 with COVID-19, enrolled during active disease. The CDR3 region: CASRTFEGTEAFF. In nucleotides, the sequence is TGTGCCAGCAGAACCTTCGAGGGAACTGAAGCTTTCTTT.